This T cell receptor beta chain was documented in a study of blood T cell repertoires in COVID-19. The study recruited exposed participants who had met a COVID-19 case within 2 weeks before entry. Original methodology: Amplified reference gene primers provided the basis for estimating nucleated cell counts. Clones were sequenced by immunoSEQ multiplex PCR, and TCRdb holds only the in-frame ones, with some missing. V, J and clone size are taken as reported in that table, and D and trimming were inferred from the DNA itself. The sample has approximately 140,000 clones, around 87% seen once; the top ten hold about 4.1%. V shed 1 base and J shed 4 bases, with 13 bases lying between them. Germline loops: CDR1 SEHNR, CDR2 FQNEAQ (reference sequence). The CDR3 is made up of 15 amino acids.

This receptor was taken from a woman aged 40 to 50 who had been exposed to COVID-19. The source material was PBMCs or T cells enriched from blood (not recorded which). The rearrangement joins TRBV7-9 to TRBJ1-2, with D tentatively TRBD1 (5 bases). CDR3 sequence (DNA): TGTGCCAGCAGCTTAGGTACAGACAGTTCCTATGGCTACACCTTC. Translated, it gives CASSLGTDSSYGYTF. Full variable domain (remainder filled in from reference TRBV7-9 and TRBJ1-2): DTGVSQNPRHKITKRGQNVTFRCDPISEHNRLYWYRQTLGQGPEFLTYFQNEAQLEKSRLLSDRFSAERPKGSFSTLEIQRTEQGDSAMYLCASSLGTDSSYGYTFGSGTRLTVV.